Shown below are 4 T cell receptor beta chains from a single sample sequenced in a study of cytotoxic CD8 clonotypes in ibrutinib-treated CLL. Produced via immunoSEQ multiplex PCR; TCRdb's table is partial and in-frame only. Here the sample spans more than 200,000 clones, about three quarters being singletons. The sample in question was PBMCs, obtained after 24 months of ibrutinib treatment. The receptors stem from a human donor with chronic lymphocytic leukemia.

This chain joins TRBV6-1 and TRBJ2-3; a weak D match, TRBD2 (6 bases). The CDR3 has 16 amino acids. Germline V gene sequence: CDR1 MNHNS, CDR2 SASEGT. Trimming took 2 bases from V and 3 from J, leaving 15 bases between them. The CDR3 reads CASSERRDPPTDTQYF. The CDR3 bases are TGTGCCAGCAGTGAAAGGCGGGACCCACCTACAGATACGCAGTATTTT.

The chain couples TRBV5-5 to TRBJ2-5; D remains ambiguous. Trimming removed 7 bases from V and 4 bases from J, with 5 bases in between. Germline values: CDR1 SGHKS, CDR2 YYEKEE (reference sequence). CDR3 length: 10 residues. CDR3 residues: CASGPETQYF. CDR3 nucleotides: TGTGCCAGCGGACCAGAGACCCAGTACTTC.

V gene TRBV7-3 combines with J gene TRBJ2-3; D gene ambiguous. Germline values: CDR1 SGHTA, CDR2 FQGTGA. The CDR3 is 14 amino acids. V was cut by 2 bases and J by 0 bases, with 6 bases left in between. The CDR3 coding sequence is TGTGCCAGCAGCTTAGTTGGGAGCACAGATACGCAGTATTTT. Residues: CASSLVGSTDTQYF.

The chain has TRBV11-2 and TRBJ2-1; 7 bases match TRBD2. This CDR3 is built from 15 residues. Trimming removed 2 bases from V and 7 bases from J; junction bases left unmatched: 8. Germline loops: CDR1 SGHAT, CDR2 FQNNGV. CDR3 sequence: CASSLRGLYLNEQFF. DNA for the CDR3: TGTGCCAGCAGCTTACGGGGACTATACTTGAATGAGCAGTTCTTC.